This TCR beta chain was obtained from a study of blood T cell repertoires in COVID-19. Across the whole study: The United States, Italy and Spain supplied acute and convalescent COVID-19 samples.

Authors' data handling: Amplifying reference gene primers gave estimates of nucleated cell counts. Libraries were prepared by immunoSEQ multiplex PCR; TCRdb keeps only in-frame clonotypes and omits some of them. That table furnishes V, J and clone size, whereas the DNA furnished D and trimming. The sample includes under 95,000 clones, approximately 88% seen only once; the top ten take almost 6.5%. The germline gives CDR1 MNHNY, CDR2 SVGAGI (reference sequence). The CDR3 loop spans 12 amino acids. Trimming removed 7 bases from V and 3 bases from J, with 9 bases in between. The sample taken for sequencing was peripheral blood. This TCR came from a woman aged 45-59 years with acute or convalescent COVID-19. The chain has TRBV6-6 and TRBJ1-2; perhaps TRBD1 as D (5 bases). The CDR3 loop reads CASTRRDYGYTF. The CDR3 DNA sequence: TGTGCCAGCACCCGCAGGGACTATGGCTACACCTTC.